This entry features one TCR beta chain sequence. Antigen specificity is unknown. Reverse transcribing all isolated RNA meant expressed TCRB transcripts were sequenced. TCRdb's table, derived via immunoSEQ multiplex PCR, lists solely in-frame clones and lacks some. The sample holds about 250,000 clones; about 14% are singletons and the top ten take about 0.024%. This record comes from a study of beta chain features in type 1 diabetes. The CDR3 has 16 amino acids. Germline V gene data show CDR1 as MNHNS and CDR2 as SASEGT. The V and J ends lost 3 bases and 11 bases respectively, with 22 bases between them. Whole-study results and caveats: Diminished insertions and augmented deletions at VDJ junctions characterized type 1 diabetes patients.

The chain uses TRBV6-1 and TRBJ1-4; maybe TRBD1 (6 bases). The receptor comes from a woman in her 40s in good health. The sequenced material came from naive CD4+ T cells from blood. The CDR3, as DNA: TGTGCCAGCAGTGATACCCGAGGGCGGGGGCGAGGGAAACTGTTTTTT. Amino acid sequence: CASSDTRGRGRGKLFF.